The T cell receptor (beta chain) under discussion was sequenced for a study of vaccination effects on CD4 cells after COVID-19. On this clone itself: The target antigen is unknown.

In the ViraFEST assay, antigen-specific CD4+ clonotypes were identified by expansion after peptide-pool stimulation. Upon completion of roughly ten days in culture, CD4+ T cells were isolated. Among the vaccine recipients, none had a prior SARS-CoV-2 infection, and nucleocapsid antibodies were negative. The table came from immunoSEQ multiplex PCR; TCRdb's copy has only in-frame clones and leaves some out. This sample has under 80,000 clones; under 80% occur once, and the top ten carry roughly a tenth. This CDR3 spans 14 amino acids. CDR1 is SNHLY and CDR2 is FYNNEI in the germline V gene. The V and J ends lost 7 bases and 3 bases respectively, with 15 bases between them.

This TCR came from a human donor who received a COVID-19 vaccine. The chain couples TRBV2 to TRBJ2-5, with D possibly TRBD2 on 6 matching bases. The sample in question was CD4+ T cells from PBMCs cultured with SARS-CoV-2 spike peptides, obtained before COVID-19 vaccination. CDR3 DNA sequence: TGTGCCAGCACCCTTAGCGGCGTTGAAGAGACCCAGTACTTC. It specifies CASTLSGVEETQYF. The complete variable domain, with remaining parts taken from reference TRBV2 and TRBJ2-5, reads EPEVTQTPSHQVTQMGQEVILRCVPISNHLYFYWYRQILGQKVEFLVSFYNNEISEKSEIFDDQFSVERPDGSNFTLKIRSTKLEDSAMYFCASTLSGVEETQYFGPGTRLLVL.